Listed below are T cell receptor beta chains from one sample, sequenced in a study of shared T cell receptors in the human thymus. Assay: immunoSEQ multiplex PCR; the TCRdb copy retains only in-frame clones and omits some. The sample includes around 730,000 clones, roughly 85% seen only once; the top ten take around 0.01%. These same data were also listed under a study on human thymus T cells.

Sample: thymocytes. The receptor source for this set is a girl in the first two years of life with a congenital heart defect. CDR3s include the opening cysteine and the closing phenylalanine or tryptophan. Each record gives: D gene, clone size, V gene, CDR3 length, J gene, CDR3 protein, CDR3 DNA. D genes are given only for firm matches. Size values are once, few and many counts, or a class for expanded clones, and some rows have none.

NA	once	TRBV5-1	15	TRBJ2-7	CASSLYEDRSYEQYF	TGCGCCAGCAGCTTATACGAGGATCGGTCCTACGAGCAGTACTTC
NA	NA	TRBV6-6	14	TRBJ2-7	CASSYPEQGRRQYF	TGTGCCAGCAGTTACCCCGAACAGGGGAGGAGGCAGTACTTC
NA	NA	TRBV29-1	13	TRBJ1-2	CSVPGNREYGYTF	TGCAGCGTCCCCGGAAACCGGGAATATGGCTACACCTTC
NA	NA	TRBV14	16	TRBJ2-2	CASSQGGHEGTGELFF	TGTGCCAGCAGCCAAGGGGGCCACGAAGGGACCGGGGAGCTGTTTTTT
TRBD1	NA	TRBV5-5	15	TRBJ1-4	CASSLTGTVNEKLFF	TGTGCCAGCAGCTTGACGGGGACAGTAAATGAAAAACTGTTTTTT
NA	NA	TRBV25-1	17	TRBJ2-1	CASSELWSPSRQYEQFF	TGTGCCAGCAGTGAATTATGGAGTCCATCTAGGCAGTATGAGCAGTTCTTC
NA	NA	TRBV5-1	14	TRBJ2-2	CATEGVWYFGELFF	TGCGCCACCGAGGGGGTATGGTACTTCGGGGAGCTGTTTTTT
TRBD2	NA	TRBV7-4	17	TRBJ2-3	CASSPPHGRGGPDTQYF	TGTGCCAGCAGCCCCCCCCATGGGCGGGGGGGCCCCGATACGCAGTATTTT
TRBD1	NA	TRBV2	18	TRBJ2-2	CASSESRTGGWGTGELFF	TGTGCCAGCAGTGAATCTAGAACAGGGGGGTGGGGCACCGGGGAGCTGTTTTTT
TRBD1	once	TRBV5-6	19	TRBJ2-7	CASSFIWSGQTGKTYEQYF	TGTGCCAGCAGCTTCATTTGGTCTGGTCAGACAGGGAAGACCTACGAGCAGTACTTC
NA	NA	TRBV5-1	16	TRBJ1-2	CASSLATDRTVYGYTF	TGCGCCAGCAGCTTGGCCACAGACCGGACAGTCTATGGCTACACCTTC
TRBD1	NA	TRBV12-5	16	TRBJ2-7	CASGLPSDRVAYEQYF	TGTGCTAGTGGTTTGCCCTCAGACAGGGTGGCCTACGAGCAGTACTTC
NA	NA	TRBV5-4	15	TRBJ1-4	CASSYGPLTGEKLFF	TGTGCCAGCAGCTACGGACCCCTCACAGGGGAAAAACTGTTTTTT
TRBD1	NA	TRBV27	17	TRBJ1-5	CASSLAPGTDPYQPQHF	TGTGCCAGCAGTTTAGCCCCCGGGACAGACCCTTATCAGCCCCAGCATTTT
TRBD2	NA	TRBV5-1	16	TRBJ2-5	CASSLAGTSGDETQYF	TGCGCCAGCAGCTTGGCTGGGACTAGCGGGGATGAGACCCAGTACTTC
NA	NA	TRBV5-1	13	TRBJ2-7	CASTTGSGYEQYF	TGCGCCAGCACCACTGGGTCGGGATACGAGCAGTACTTC
TRBD1	NA	TRBV15	18	TRBJ2-7	CATSRVVLGQESPYEQYF	TGTGCCACCAGCAGAGTCGTCCTAGGACAGGAATCCCCCTACGAGCAGTACTTC
TRBD1	NA	TRBV28	16	TRBJ1-2	CASSSPGQGAWYGYTF	TGTGCCAGCAGTTCCCCGGGACAGGGGGCGTGGTATGGCTACACCTTC
TRBD1	NA	TRBV19	18	TRBJ1-4	CASSITGQGKVANEKLFF	TGTGCCAGTAGTATAACCGGACAGGGTAAGGTGGCTAATGAAAAACTGTTTTTT
TRBD1	NA	TRBV27	19	TRBJ1-1	CASSLSHRDRGKMNTEAFF	TGTGCCAGCAGTTTAAGCCACCGGGACAGGGGGAAGATGAACACTGAAGCTTTCTTT
NA	NA	TRBV29-1	15	TRBJ2-5	CSVEDQGHLYATQYF	TGCAGCGTTGAAGATCAGGGGCATTTGTACGCGACCCAGTACTTC
NA	NA	TRBV5-1	12	TRBJ1-2	CASRGGVYGYTF	TGCGCCAGCAGAGGAGGGGTCTATGGCTACACCTTC
NA	NA	TRBV6-1	14	TRBJ2-7	CASSGRYEGFEQYF	TGTGCCAGCAGTGGGAGGTACGAAGGTTTCGAGCAGTACTTC
NA	NA	TRBV15	18	TRBJ2-5	CATSRDGASGTYQETQYF	TGTGCCACCAGCAGAGATGGGGCGTCGGGCACATACCAAGAGACCCAGTACTTC
NA	few	TRBV15	16	TRBJ1-1	CATSRANTKGDTEAFF	TGTGCCACCAGCAGAGCTAATACAAAGGGGGATACTGAAGCTTTCTTT
TRBD1	NA	TRBV29-1	12	TRBJ2-3	CSVQTGADTQYF	TGCAGCGTTCAAACAGGGGCAGATACGCAGTATTTT
TRBD1	NA	TRBV4-3	16	TRBJ2-7	CASSQDNRGPSYEQYF	TGCGCCAGCAGCCAGGACAACAGGGGACCCTCCTACGAGCAGTACTTC
NA	NA	TRBV4-3	16	TRBJ2-7	CASSQDVGASNYEQYF	TGCGCCAGCAGCCAAGATGTAGGAGCTTCGAACTACGAGCAGTACTTC
TRBD1	once	TRBV7-4	16	TRBJ2-5	CASSSPPGGPKWAQYF	TGTGCCAGCAGCTCACCCCCAGGGGGCCCCAAGTGGGCCCAGTACTTC
NA	NA	TRBV9	12	TRBJ2-5	CASSVHTGEQYF	TGTGCCAGCAGCGTTCACACGGGTGAGCAGTACTTC
NA	NA	TRBV4-1	15	TRBJ1-2	CASSQPPLRLYGYTF	TGCGCCAGCAGCCAACCTCCCTTGCGCCTCTATGGCTACACCTTC
NA	NA	TRBV9	13	TRBJ2-5	CASSPGSRQTQYF	TGTGCCAGCAGCCCGGGAAGCCGGCAGACCCAGTACTTC
TRBD2	NA	TRBV2	23	TRBJ2-1	CASSDGLAGGASWPPFSYNEQFF	TGTGCCAGCAGTGACGGACTAGCGGGGGGGGCCTCGTGGCCACCCTTCTCCTACAATGAGCAGTTCTTC
NA	once	TRBV10-3	18	TRBJ1-6	CAISELNWQGKENSPLHF	TGTGCCATCAGTGAGTTGAATTGGCAGGGAAAAGAAAATTCACCCCTCCACTTT